Listed below are T cell receptor beta chains from one sample, sequenced in a study of CD8+CD57+ T cells in acquired aplastic anemia. TCRdb reprocessed the reads with MiXCR, giving one entry per CDR3 protein. The repertoire holds 150,000 or so distinct CDR3 sequences, with 40% to 65% as singletons. The sequenced sample was sorted CD4+, CD8+, or CD8+CD57+ T cells (not recorded which) from PBMCs. The receptor source for this set is a human donor with aplastic anemia. Both conserved end residues are part of each CDR3. The D gene is left open where the match is weak. Not every row has a clone size; where given, it reads once, few, many or a size class.

v_call: TRBV9; d_call: .; clone_size: many; j_call: TRBJ2-7; cdr3_aa: CASSVGGLQTYEQYF; cdr3_nt: TGTGCCAGCAGCGTCGGGGGCCTTCAAACCTACGAGCAGTACTTC
v_call: TRBV2; d_call: .; clone_size: .; j_call: TRBJ1-6; cdr3_aa: CASSGGLVYGSPLHF; cdr3_nt: TGTGCCAGCAGCGGCGGGTTGGTATACGGGTCACCCCTCCACTTT
v_call: TRBV2; d_call: .; clone_size: many; j_call: TRBJ1-2; cdr3_aa: CASSEALLGRKGYTF; cdr3_nt: TGTGCCAGCAGTGAAGCGCTTCTTGGGCGAAAGGGCTACACCTTC
v_call: TRBV29-1; d_call: .; clone_size: .; j_call: TRBJ1-1; cdr3_aa: CSVEALNTEAFF; cdr3_nt: TGCAGCGTTGAGGCACTGAACACTGAAGCTTTCTTT
v_call: TRBV5-1; d_call: TRBD1; clone_size: .; j_call: TRBJ2-7; cdr3_aa: CASSLAANRGPEQYF; cdr3_nt: TGCGCCAGCAGCTTGGCCGCTAACAGGGGGCCCGAGCAGTACTTC
v_call: TRBV7-2; d_call: .; clone_size: .; j_call: TRBJ2-7; cdr3_aa: CASSLGPGMAYEQYF; cdr3_nt: TGTGCCAGCAGCTTAGGTCCAGGGATGGCCTACGAGCAGTACTTC
v_call: TRBV11-2; d_call: TRBD1; clone_size: many; j_call: TRBJ2-5; cdr3_aa: CASSPRQGKETQYF; cdr3_nt: TGTGCCAGCAGTCCCAGACAGGGAAAAGAGACCCAGTACTTC
v_call: TRBV10-3; d_call: .; clone_size: .; j_call: TRBJ2-7; cdr3_aa: CAISESRYEQYF; cdr3_nt: TGTGCCATCAGTGAGTCCCGCTACGAGCAGTACTTC
v_call: TRBV2; d_call: .; clone_size: many; j_call: TRBJ2-7; cdr3_aa: CASRASRYEQYF; cdr3_nt: TGTGCCAGCAGAGCTAGTCGCTACGAGCAGTACTTC
v_call: TRBV11-3; d_call: .; clone_size: .; j_call: TRBJ1-5; cdr3_aa: CASSLRVGPQHF; cdr3_nt: TGTGCCAGCAGCCTCAGGGTTGGGCCCCAGCATTTT
v_call: TRBV2; d_call: .; clone_size: .; j_call: TRBJ1-5; cdr3_aa: CASSYSGGRYQPQHF; cdr3_nt: TGTGCCAGCAGTTACTCTGGGGGCAGGTATCAGCCCCAGCATTTT
v_call: TRBV2; d_call: .; clone_size: .; j_call: TRBJ2-7; cdr3_aa: CASSEDTYEQYF; cdr3_nt: TGTGCCAGCAGTGAAGACACTTACGAGCAGTACTTC
v_call: TRBV10-3; d_call: TRBD1; clone_size: once; j_call: TRBJ1-2; cdr3_aa: CAITTTGGYGYTF; cdr3_nt: TGTGCCATCACTACCACAGGGGGCTATGGCTACACCTTC